The clone carrying this TCR beta chain was seen only a few times. This entry belongs to a study of patients and donors after allogeneic stem cell transplantation. TCRdb itself ran the RT-PCR reads through MiXCR, one entry per CDR3 protein. The data show 800,000 to 1,000,000 distinct CDR3 sequences, with roughly 18% seen just once and 5% to 7.5% held by the top ten. Deletions cut 0 bases from V and 0 bases from J, with 6 bases between. The CDR3 is 14 residues long. Germline V gene data show CDR1 as SGHRS and CDR2 as YFSETQ. The source of this sequence is a human donor who was either an allogeneic HSCT recipient or a stem cell or donor lymphocyte infusion donor (not recorded which). It is not recorded whose cells these are; they may come from a transplant donor. The source material was blood, either unsorted or a sorted T cell fraction (not recorded which). The V gene is TRBV5-1, the J gene TRBJ1-1; D is unresolved. In nucleotides, the CDR3 is TGCGCCAGCAGCTTGGAGGTTCTGAACACTGAAGCTTTCTTT. Protein product: CASSLEVLNTEAFF.